This T cell receptor beta chain stems from a study of blood T cells in healthy people across ages. Comments on this clonotype: Its antigen is as yet unknown.

CDR1 SGHVS and CDR2 FQNEAQ come from the germline V gene. This CDR3 has 13 residues. The V end was cut by 5 bases, the J end by 5 bases, with 10 bases between. Study-wide findings and caveats: When set beside aged donors, long-lived donors presented more naive CD4+ cells and higher diversity.

Per-sample yields of isolated PBMCs were at least 6 million. It was with a sample-barcoded 5' primer and a J-beta primer mix that a second PCR of about 6 to 11 cycles was run. Every individual sample yielded 2.5 million or more paired-end reads (each containing CDR3). TCRdb redid the calling of the 5' RACE reads with MiXCR, one entry per CDR3 protein. Among under 1 million distinct CDR3 sequences, around 43% were seen once, and the ten largest hold nearly 20%. Sequenced: blood. This chain joins TRBV7-8 and TRBJ1-5; D not resolved. The clonotype was recovered from a man between 60 and 70 years old in good health. For the CDR3, the DNA is TGTGCCAGCAGCGATCATCGGGATCAGCCCCAGCATTTT. It is translated as CASSDHRDQPQHF. The full variable domain, completed using reference TRBV7-8 and TRBJ1-5, is GAGVSQSPRYKVAKRGQDVALRCDPISGHVSLFWYQQALGQGPEFLTYFQNEAQLDKSGLPSDRFFAERPEGSVSTLKIQRTQQEDSAVYLCASSDHRDQPQHFGDGTRLSIL.